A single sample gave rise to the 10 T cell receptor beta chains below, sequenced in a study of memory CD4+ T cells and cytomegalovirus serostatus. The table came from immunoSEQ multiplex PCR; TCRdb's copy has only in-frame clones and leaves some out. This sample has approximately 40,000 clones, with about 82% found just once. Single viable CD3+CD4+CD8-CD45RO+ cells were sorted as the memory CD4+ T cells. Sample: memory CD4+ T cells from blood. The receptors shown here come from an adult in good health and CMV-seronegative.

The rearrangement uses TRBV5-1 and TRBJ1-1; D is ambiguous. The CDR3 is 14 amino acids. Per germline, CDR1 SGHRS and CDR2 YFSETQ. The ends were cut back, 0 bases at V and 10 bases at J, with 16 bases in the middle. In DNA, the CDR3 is TGCGCCAGCAGCTTGGCGACACTTAAGGACGGAGCTTTCTTT. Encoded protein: CASSLATLKDGAFF.

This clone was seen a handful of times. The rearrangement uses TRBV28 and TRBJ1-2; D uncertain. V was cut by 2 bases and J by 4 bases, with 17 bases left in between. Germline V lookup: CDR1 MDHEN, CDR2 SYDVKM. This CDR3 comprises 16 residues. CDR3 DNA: TGTGCCAGCAGTTTAACCAGGAACGTCGACTCCTATGGCTACACCTTC. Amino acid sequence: CASSLTRNVDSYGYTF.

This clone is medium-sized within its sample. CDR3 in amino acids: CASSLDQTPWGDYGYTF. The CDR3 coding sequence is TGTGCCAGCAGCTTAGACCAAACACCGTGGGGTGACTATGGCTACACCTTC. The chain carries TRBV11-2 and TRBJ1-2; D gene unclear. This CDR3 is 17 amino acids long. Germline V gene data show CDR1 as SGHAT and CDR2 as FQNNGV. The V gene lost 0 bases and the J gene lost 3 bases, with 17 bases spanning the gap. The full variable domain, completed using reference TRBV11-2 and TRBJ1-2, is EAGVAQSPRYKIIEKRQSVAFWCNPISGHATLYWYQQILGQGPKLLIQFQNNGVVDDSQLPKDRFSAERLKGVDSTLKIQPAKLEDSAVYLCASSLDQTPWGDYGYTFGSGTRLTVV.

CDR3 residues: CASRPGTGAVKLFF. The CDR3 bases are TGTGCCAGCCGTCCCGGGACAGGGGCAGTAAAACTGTTTTTT. The V and J genes are TRBV11-2 and TRBJ1-4; 10 bases agree with TRBD1. With V trimmed by 8 bases and J by 10 bases, 10 bases remained unmatched. Germline V gene sequence: CDR1 SGHAT, CDR2 FQNNGV. The CDR3 extends over 14 amino acids.

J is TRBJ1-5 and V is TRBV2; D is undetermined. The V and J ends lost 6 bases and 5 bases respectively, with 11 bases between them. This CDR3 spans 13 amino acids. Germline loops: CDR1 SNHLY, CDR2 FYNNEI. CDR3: CASSGEIDQPQHF. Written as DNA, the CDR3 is TGTGCCAGCAGCGGAGAGATAGATCAGCCCCAGCATTTT.

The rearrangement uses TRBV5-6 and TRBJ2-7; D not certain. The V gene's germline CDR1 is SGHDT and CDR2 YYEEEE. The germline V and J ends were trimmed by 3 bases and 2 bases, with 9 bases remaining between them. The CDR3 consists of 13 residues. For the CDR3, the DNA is TGTGCCAGCAGCTCTGGACCCGCCTACGAGCAGTACTTC. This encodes CASSSGPAYEQYF.

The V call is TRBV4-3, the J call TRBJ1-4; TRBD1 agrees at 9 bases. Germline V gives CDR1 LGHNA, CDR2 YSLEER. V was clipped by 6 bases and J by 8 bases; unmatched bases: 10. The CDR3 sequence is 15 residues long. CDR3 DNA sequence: TGCGCCAGCAGTCCGACTTGGACAGGGGAGGAAAAACTGTTTTTT. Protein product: CASSPTWTGEEKLFF.

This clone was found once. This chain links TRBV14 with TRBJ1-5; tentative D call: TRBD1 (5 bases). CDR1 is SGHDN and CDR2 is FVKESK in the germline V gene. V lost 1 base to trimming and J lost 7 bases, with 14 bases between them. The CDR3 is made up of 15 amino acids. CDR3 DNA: TGTGCCAGCAGCCAAGTTGACGGCAGGGACCAGCCCCAGCATTTT. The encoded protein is CASSQVDGRDQPQHF.

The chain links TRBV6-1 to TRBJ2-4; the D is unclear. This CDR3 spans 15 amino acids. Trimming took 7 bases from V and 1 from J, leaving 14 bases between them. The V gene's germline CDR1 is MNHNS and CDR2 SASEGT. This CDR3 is CASTESVSAKNIQYF. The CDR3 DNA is TGTGCCAGCACTGAGTCCGTCTCGGCCAAAAACATTCAGTACTTC.

This CDR3 is CASSRGEKLFF. The CDR3 DNA sequence: TGTGCCAGCAGCAGGGGTGAAAAACTGTTTTTT. The chain carries TRBV21-1 and TRBJ1-4. TRBV21-1 is a pseudogene segment. CDR3 length: 11 amino acids.